The clone carrying this TCR beta chain was counted a single time. Its antigen is currently unknown. The record originates from a study of vaccination effects on CD4 cells after COVID-19. Study details: A few convalescent patients were sampled after vaccination (early and late). A median of 72 days separated the second dose and sampling.

Sequenced by immunoSEQ multiplex PCR; TCRdb stores in-frame clones only, minus some. Here the sample spans 13,000 to 15,000 clones, roughly 70% being singletons. Study-level findings and limits: Few convalescent patients and no early post-infection timepoints were included in the study.

V was shortened by 2 bases and J by 0 bases, with 8 bases between the two germline ends. Germline V gene data show CDR1 as KGHSH and CDR2 as LQKENI. The CDR3 has 14 amino acids. In the ViraFEST assay, antigen-specific CD4+ clonotypes were identified by expansion after peptide-pool stimulation. Investigators separated out CD4+ T cells once around nine days of culture had passed. PCR showed that the person got SARS-CoV-2 infection at some point between March and December 2020. Of the BNT162b2 and mRNA-1273 vaccines, participants received two doses of one or the other. The sample consisted of CD4+ T cells from PBMCs cultured with HCoV-NL63 spike peptides, taken after COVID-19 vaccination. The chain carries TRBV18 and TRBJ2-7, with unresolved D. The source of this sequence is a human donor who had a prior SARS-CoV-2 infection. The chain's CDR3 is CASSPRSSSYEQYF. CDR3 in DNA: TGTGCCAGCTCACCAAGATCTAGCTCCTACGAGCAGTACTTC.